This T cell receptor beta chain was retrieved from a study of blood T cell repertoires in COVID-19. Per the original data handling: Estimation of nucleated cell counts was performed using reference gene primer amplification. Some clones are missing from TCRdb's copy, which holds only in-frame ones; the method was immunoSEQ multiplex PCR. The V and J calls and clone size come from that table; D and trimming were worked out from the DNA. This sample yields some 300,000 clones, of which 75% to 90% are seen a single time; around 13% belongs to the top ten. CDR1 is SQVTM, CDR2 ANQGSEA, per germline. The CDR3 covers 15 residues. V dropped 5 bases and J dropped 6 bases, with 17 bases sitting between them. The Seattle patients, enrolled during active infection, were followed longitudinally.

The sequenced material came from peripheral blood. The rearrangement links TRBV29-1 to TRBJ1-6; possible D gene TRBD1, 5 bases. The sequence derives from a woman aged 70 to 79 with COVID-19, enrolled during active disease. CDR3: CSVRTGGVSNSPLHF. In nucleotides, the CDR3 is TGCAGCGTTCGAACCGGGGGAGTGAGTAATTCACCCCTCCACTTT.